A single sample is the source of the 18 T cell receptor beta chains below, sequenced in a study of shared clonotypes between healthy human individuals. Positive CCR7 selection of CD45RO-negative cells yielded the naive CD8 cells, and terminally differentiated effector memory CD45RA+ cells were excluded. Libraries were prepared by immunoSEQ multiplex PCR; TCRdb keeps only in-frame clonotypes and omits some of them. The sample shows roughly 2,000,000 clones, approximately 94% of them seen only once. The sample comprised naive CD8+ T cells sorted from blood. The receptor source for this set is a man between 18 and 35 years old in good health.

The chain combines TRBV7-9 with TRBJ1-2, with 12 bases that match TRBD1. Per the germline V gene, CDR1 is SEHNR and CDR2 is FQNEAQ (reference sequence). CDR3 length: 15 residues. V lost 4 bases, J lost 5 bases, and 5 bases stayed unmatched. CDR3 bases: TGTGCCAGCAGCTACAGGGACAGGGGGCTTTATGGCTACACCTTC. Translated: CASSYRDRGLYGYTF.

The chain recombines TRBV5-4 with TRBJ2-2; no clear D. V was cut by 1 base and J by 1 base, with 5 bases left in between. Germline lookup yields CDR1 SGHNT and CDR2 YYREEE (reference sequence). The CDR3 extends over 14 amino acids. In nucleotides, the CDR3 is TGTGCCAGCAGCTTGATGCAGAACACCGGGGAGCTGTTTTTT. Amino acid sequence: CASSLMQNTGELFF. The full variable domain, rest sourced from reference TRBV5-4 and TRBJ2-2, is ETGVTQSPTHLIKTRGQQVTLRCSSQSGHNTVSWYQQALGQGPQFIFQYYREEENGRGNFPPRFSGLQFPNYSSELNVNALELDDSALYLCASSLMQNTGELFFGEGSRLTVL.

The chain uses TRBV28 and TRBJ1-6; tentative D call: TRBD1 (6 bases). Trimming stripped 7 bases from V and 7 bases from J, with 14 bases between. The CDR3 is 14 amino acids. Germline assignment: CDR1 MDHEN and CDR2 SYDVKM. In nucleotides, the CDR3 is TGTGCCAGCACCGCCGGGACAAGGAATTCACCCCTCCACTTT. It yields the protein CASTAGTRNSPLHF.

The V and J genes are TRBV30 and TRBJ2-1; D perhaps matches TRBD2 (6 bases). The germline V and J ends were trimmed by 7 bases and 7 bases, with 17 bases remaining between them. This CDR3 comprises 13 residues. CDR1 GTSNPN and CDR2 SVGIG come from the germline V gene (reference sequence). CDR3 in DNA: TGTGCCTTCGAGTGGGAGGAAGGGAATGAGCAGTTCTTC. Its translation is CAFEWEEGNEQFF.

The CDR3 spells CARTVRQNTSYEQYF. CDR3 sequence (DNA): TGTGCCAGGACGGTGAGACAGAATACATCCTACGAGCAGTACTTC. V usage is TRBV9 and J usage is TRBJ2-7; a weak D match, TRBD1 (5 bases). Looked up from germline, CDR1 is SGDLS and CDR2 is YYNGEE. V was clipped by 8 bases and J by 1 base, with 19 bases between them. The CDR3 totals 15 residues.

The rearrangement uses TRBV27 and TRBJ2-2, with 8 bases aligning to TRBD1. CDR1 and CDR2 from the germline V gene are MNHEY and SMNVEV (reference sequence). Unmatched junction bases numbered 8, after V lost 4 bases and J lost 4 bases. The CDR3 runs 16 residues. The CDR3 nucleotides are TGTGCCAGCAGTTCCGACAGGGGCAAGGGCACCGGGGAGCTGTTTTTT. It codes for CASSSDRGKGTGELFF.

This clone was counted a single time. CDR3 sequence (DNA): TGTGCCAGCAGTGGCCTTAGCGGGGGTCTTCTAAATGAGCAGTTCTTC. This encodes CASSGLSGGLLNEQFF. The chain combines TRBV6-1 with TRBJ2-1; 9 positions agree with TRBD2. This CDR3 is built from 16 residues. J was trimmed by 7 bases and V by 4 bases; bases with no gene match: 11. In germline, CDR1 is MNHNS, CDR2 SASEGT.

The gene calls are TRBV21-1 and TRBJ2-7; the D segment call TRBD2 is taken from the table without a DNA check. TRBV21-1 is assigned pseudogene status. CDR3 length equals 17 residues. This CDR3 reads CASSSRVSGINSYEQYF. CDR3 nucleotides: TGTGCCAGCAGCTCCCGGGTGTCGGGGATTAACTCCTACGAGCAGTACTTC.

The CDR3 nucleotides are TGTGCCAGCACTCAGGAGGGGGCCCGCGAGCAGTACTTC. Amino acids: CASTQEGAREQYF. This chain joins TRBV28 and TRBJ2-7; tentatively, D is TRBD1 (7 bases). Trimming pared 7 bases from V and 6 bases from J, leaving 16 bases between. The CDR3 sequence is 13 residues long. CDR1 and CDR2 from the germline V gene are MDHEN and SYDVKM.

The V call is TRBV28, the J call TRBJ2-2; perhaps TRBD1 as D (6 bases). The germline CDR1 and CDR2 sequences are MDHEN and SYDVKM. Between the trimmed V and J ends, which lost 6 bases and 1 base, there was a span of 12 bases. The CDR3 extends over 15 amino acids. CDR3 coding DNA: TGTGCCAGCAGCCCCAGGGGTTTGAACACCGGGGAGCTGTTTTTT. The encoded protein is CASSPRGLNTGELFF. Supplemented by reference TRBV28 and TRBJ2-2, the full variable domain reads DVKVTQSSRYLVKRTGEKVFLECVQDMDHENMFWYRQDPGLGLRLIYFSYDVKMKEKGDIPEGYSVSREKKERFSLILESASTNQTSMYLCASSPRGLNTGELFFGEGSRLTVL.

The CDR3 reads CASSSPPTSGTGGSYEQYF. The CDR3 region has the DNA TGTGCCAGCAGCTCACCCCCCACTTCCGGGACAGGGGGTTCCTACGAGCAGTACTTC. V is TRBV7-6 and J is TRBJ2-7, with TRBD1 identical over 11 bases. The trim removed 4 bases at V and 1 base at J, leaving 15 bases unmatched. This CDR3 spans 19 amino acids. Germline V gives CDR1 SGHVS, CDR2 FNYEAQ.

This sequence joins TRBV7-3 and TRBJ2-2; D uncertain. Germline V gene data show CDR1 as SGHTA and CDR2 as FQGTGA. V gave up 0 bases and J gave up 8 bases, with 7 bases separating them. This CDR3 spans 13 amino acids. The CDR3 is CASSLTTQGELFF. The CDR3 DNA is TGTGCCAGCAGCTTAACCACACAGGGGGAGCTGTTTTTT.

On this clone: Other DNA sequences from this sample encode an identical CDR3 as well. This CDR3 is CATQDYEQYF. As DNA, the CDR3 is TGCGCCACCCAGGACTACGAGCAGTACTTC. The chain recombines TRBV10-2 with TRBJ2-7, with D unresolved. The CDR3 runs to 10 residues. V dropped 10 bases and J dropped 3 bases, with 7 bases sitting between them. CDR1 is WSHSY, CDR2 SAAADI, per germline.

About this clone itself: Other nucleotide sequences from this sample produce the same CDR3. The chain joins TRBV29-1 to TRBJ1-2; 7 bases agree with TRBD1. Looked up from germline, CDR1 is SQVTM and CDR2 is ANQGSEA. The V gene end was trimmed by 3 bases and the J gene end by 5 bases; junction bases not matched to a gene: 3. The CDR3 consists of 12 residues. The CDR3 sequence: CSVDDRAYGYTF. The CDR3 bases are TGCAGCGTTGACGACAGGGCATATGGCTACACCTTC.

The count of this clone is one. V and J are TRBV6-6 and TRBJ2-1, with TRBD1 matching 7 bases. This CDR3 comprises 14 residues. Looked up from germline, CDR1 is MNHNY and CDR2 is SVGAGI (reference sequence). Losses at the gene ends were 4 bases for V and 2 bases for J; bases not matched to a gene: 2. The CDR3 spells CASSFQGAYNEQFF. CDR3 nucleotide sequence: TGTGCCAGCAGTTTCCAGGGGGCCTACAATGAGCAGTTCTTC.

The chain recombines TRBV7-2 with TRBJ2-3; D ambiguous. Trimming took 1 base from V and 1 from J, leaving 12 bases between them. The CDR3 contains 16 residues. The germline gives CDR1 SGHTA, CDR2 FQGNSA. For the CDR3, the DNA is TGTGCCAGCAGCTTAGGGGCAGGCTCTCGCACAGATACGCAGTATTTT. This translates into CASSLGAGSRTDTQYF. Filled out from reference TRBV7-2 and TRBJ2-3, the complete variable domain reads GAGVSQSPSNKVTEKGKDVELRCDPISGHTALYWYRQSLGQGLEFLIYFQGNSAPDKSGLPSDRFSAERTGGSVSTLTIQRTQQEDSAVYLCASSLGAGSRTDTQYFGPGTRLTVL.

The chain combines TRBV30 with TRBJ2-3; D call uncertain. V was trimmed by 4 bases and J by 3 bases, leaving 11 bases between them. The CDR3 extends over 13 amino acids. Germline V gene sequence: CDR1 GTSNPN, CDR2 SVGIG (reference sequence). The CDR3 region has the DNA TGTGCCTGGAATGTATTTGTGACAGATACGCAGTATTTT. It yields the protein CAWNVFVTDTQYF.

CDR3 sequence: CASSDSTRDYHYEQYF. The CDR3 DNA reads as TGCGCCAGCAGTGATTCTACCCGGGACTACCACTACGAGCAGTACTTC. V gene TRBV10-2 combines with J gene TRBJ2-7; 7 bases are a match to TRBD2. V shed 3 bases and J 3 bases; nucleotides not matched to a gene: 11. Per the germline V gene, CDR1 is WSHSY and CDR2 is SAAADI. CDR3 length: 16 residues.